What follows are 14 T cell receptor beta chains derived from one specimen sequenced in a study of OX40 agonist ivuxolimab in advanced cancers. Here immunoSEQ multiplex PCR was the method, and the copy in TCRdb shows in-frame clones only, minus some. This sample has about 59,000 clones, with 90% to 95% found just once. Sequenced here: CD4+ or CD8+ T cells sorted from blood, sampled in a trial of the OX40 agonist ivuxolimab. The source of these receptors is an adult with an advanced solid tumor such as melanoma, head and neck, liver or kidney cancer.

This clone appeared a single time. The chain employs TRBV4-1 and TRBJ2-1; no reliable D call. The CDR3 is 13 residues long. From germline, CDR1 is MGHRA and CDR2 YSYEKL. With 2 bases removed from V and 4 bases from J, the gap between germline ends came to 6 bases. The CDR3: CASSQLSYNEQFF. DNA of the CDR3: TGCGCCAGCAGCCAACTCAGTTACAATGAGCAGTTCTTC.

V usage is TRBV9 and J usage is TRBJ1-1; D is perhaps TRBD1 (5 bases). Germline V gene lookup returns CDR1 SGDLS and CDR2 YYNGEE. Trimming took 3 bases from V and 5 from J, leaving 14 bases between them. This CDR3 is built from 14 residues. In nucleotides, the CDR3 is TGTGCCAGCAGCGAGGGACTTAGGGAGACTGAAGCTTTCTTT. Residues: CASSEGLRETEAFF.

The chain joins TRBV7-9 to TRBJ1-2; D ambiguous. V was cut by 0 bases and J by 2 bases, with 4 bases left in between. This CDR3 is 13 amino acids long. The germline gives CDR1 SEHNR, CDR2 FQNEAQ (reference sequence). CDR3 nucleotide sequence: TGTGCCAGCAGCTTAGCGGGAAACTATGGCTACACCTTC. Its translation: CASSLAGNYGYTF.

The V call is TRBV19, the J call TRBJ1-5, with D uncertain. V lost 7 bases and J 7 bases, leaving 11 bases between the germline ends. Germline CDR1 is LNHDA and CDR2 is SQIVND (reference sequence). The CDR3 has 12 residues. In nucleotides, the CDR3 is TGTGCCAGTATGGTGGGAGGCCAGCCCCAGCATTTT. It is translated as CASMVGGQPQHF.

This chain links TRBV9 with TRBJ2-7; 9 bases match TRBD2. V trimming: 3 bases; J trimming: 2 bases; junction bases outside the gene matches: 6. CDR1 and CDR2 from the germline V gene are SGDLS and YYNGEE. The CDR3 covers 15 residues. In nucleotides, the CDR3 is TGTGCCAGCAGCGCCGCGGGAGGGCCCCCCTACGAGCAGTACTTC. This sequence encodes CASSAAGGPPYEQYF.

This clone was counted a few times. The V gene is TRBV5-6, the J gene TRBJ1-1; unclear D gene. The CDR3 sequence is 14 residues long. V lost 0 bases, J lost 2 bases, and 8 bases lay in between. CDR1 is SGHDT, CDR2 YYEEEE, per germline. The CDR3 is CASSLVAVNTEAFF. Written as DNA, the CDR3 is TGTGCCAGCAGCTTGGTGGCGGTAAACACTGAAGCTTTCTTT.

The CDR3 sequence is CAISESRGGNQPQHF. CDR3 DNA: TGTGCCATCAGTGAGTCACGGGGGGGCAATCAGCCCCAGCATTTT. The chain uses TRBV10-3 and TRBJ1-5, with D possibly matching TRBD1 (5 bases). CDR1 is ENHRY, CDR2 SYGVKD, per germline. The V end lost 0 bases, the J end lost 2 bases, and 8 bases lay between the germline ends. The CDR3 runs 15 residues.

The gene calls are TRBV19 and TRBJ1-1, with 10 positions matching TRBD1. CDR1 is LNHDA, CDR2 SQIVND, per germline (reference sequence). The CDR3 loop spans 13 amino acids. V lost 3 bases and J lost 7; bases outside the gene matches: 2. The CDR3 sequence is CASSMGTGVEAFF. The CDR3, as DNA: TGTGCCAGTAGTATGGGGACAGGGGTTGAAGCTTTCTTT. The full variable domain, completed using reference TRBV19 and TRBJ1-1, is DGGITQSPKYLFRKEGQNVTLSCEQNLNHDAMYWYRQDPGQGLRLIYYSQIVNDFQKGDIAEGYSVSREKKESFPLTVTSAQKNPTAFYLCASSMGTGVEAFFGQGTRLTVV.

V and J are TRBV7-6 and TRBJ2-7; 9 nucleotides agree with TRBD2. The germline CDR1 and CDR2 sequences are SGHVS and FNYEAQ. V dropped 5 bases and J dropped 5; count of bases not matched to a gene: 7. This CDR3 region has 14 residues. The CDR3 loop reads CASSLAGGGDEQYF. Here the CDR3 DNA reads TGTGCCAGCAGCCTCGCGGGAGGGGGGGACGAGCAGTACTTC.

The chain carries TRBV5-4 and TRBJ1-1; 7 nucleotides align to TRBD1. This CDR3 is built from 17 residues. CDR1 SGHNT and CDR2 YYREEE come from the germline V gene (reference sequence). J was trimmed by 11 bases and V by 0 bases; bases with no gene match: 19. The CDR3: CASSLAALAGGGVGAFF. CDR3 nucleotide sequence: TGTGCCAGCAGCTTGGCCGCCCTGGCAGGGGGTGGGGTTGGGGCTTTCTTT.

This chain connects TRBV30 to TRBJ2-2; D is unresolved. Per germline, CDR1 GTSNPN and CDR2 SVGIG (reference sequence). Trimming shortened V by 1 base and J by 7 bases, and 16 bases separated the two germline ends. The CDR3 length is 15 residues. The CDR3 DNA is TGTGCCTGGAGTGAGAACATGTATCGGAACGGGGAGCTGTTTTTT. Amino acid sequence: CAWSENMYRNGELFF. The whole variable domain, filled in from reference TRBV30 and TRBJ2-2, reads SQTIHQWPATLVQPVGSPLSLECTVEGTSNPNLYWYRQAAGRGLQLLFYSVGIGQISSEVPQNLSASRPQDRQFILSSKKLLLSDSGFYLCAWSENMYRNGELFFGEGSRLTVL.

This rearrangement joins TRBV27 to TRBJ1-5; D unclear. The ends were cut back, 4 bases at V and 0 bases at J, with 13 bases in the middle. Per the germline V gene, CDR1 is MNHEY and CDR2 is SMNVEV (reference sequence). There are 16 residues in the CDR3. This chain's CDR3 is CASSSSTRDSNQPQHF. CDR3 DNA: TGTGCCAGCAGTTCCTCGACCCGTGATAGCAATCAGCCCCAGCATTTT.

The V gene is TRBV27, the J gene TRBJ2-2, with 9 bases that match TRBD1. The V gene end was trimmed by 5 bases and the J gene end by 7 bases; junction bases not matched to a gene: 8. In germline, CDR1 is MNHEY, CDR2 SMNVEV (reference sequence). This CDR3 contains 15 residues. DNA for the CDR3: TGTGCCAGCAGTCCTTACAGGGGGCCGGTCGGGGAGCTGTTTTTT. Its translation: CASSPYRGPVGELFF.

The chain joins TRBV12-5 to TRBJ2-1; the match to TRBD1 covers 12 bases. J was trimmed by 9 bases and V by 1 base; bases with no gene match: 4. CDR3 length equals 15 residues. Germline V gene lookup returns CDR1 LGHNT and CDR2 FRNRAP. Here the CDR3 reads CASGLGGQGATEQFF. CDR3 coding DNA: TGTGCTAGTGGTTTGGGGGGACAGGGGGCGACTGAGCAGTTCTTC.